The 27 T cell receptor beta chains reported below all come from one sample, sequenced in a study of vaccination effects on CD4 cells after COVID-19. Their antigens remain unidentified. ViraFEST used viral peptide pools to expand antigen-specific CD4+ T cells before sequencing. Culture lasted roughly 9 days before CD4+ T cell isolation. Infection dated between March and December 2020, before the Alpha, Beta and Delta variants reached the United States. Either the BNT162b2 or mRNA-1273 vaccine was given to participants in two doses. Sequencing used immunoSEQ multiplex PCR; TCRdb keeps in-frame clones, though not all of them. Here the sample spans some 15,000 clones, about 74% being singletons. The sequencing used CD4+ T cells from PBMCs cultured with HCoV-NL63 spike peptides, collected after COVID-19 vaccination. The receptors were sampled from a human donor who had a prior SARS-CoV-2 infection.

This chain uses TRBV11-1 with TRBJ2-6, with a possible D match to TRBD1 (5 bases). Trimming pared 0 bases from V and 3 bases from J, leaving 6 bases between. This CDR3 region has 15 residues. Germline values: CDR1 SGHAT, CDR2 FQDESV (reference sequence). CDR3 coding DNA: TGTGCCAGCAGCTTAGCAGGGGTTGGGGCCAACGTCCTGACTTTC. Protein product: CASSLAGVGANVLTF.

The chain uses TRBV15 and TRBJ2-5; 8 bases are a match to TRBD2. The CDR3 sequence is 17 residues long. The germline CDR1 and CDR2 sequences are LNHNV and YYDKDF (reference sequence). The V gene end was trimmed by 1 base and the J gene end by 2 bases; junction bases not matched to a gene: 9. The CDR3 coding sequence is TGTGCCACCAGCAGAGGGCACTGGGCGGGAGGACAAGAGACCCAGTACTTC. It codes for CATSRGHWAGGQETQYF.

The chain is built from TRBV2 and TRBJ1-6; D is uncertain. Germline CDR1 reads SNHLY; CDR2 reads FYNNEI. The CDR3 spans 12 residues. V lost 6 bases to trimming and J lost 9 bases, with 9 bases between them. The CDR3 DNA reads TGTGCCAGCAGGTACAGTTTTTCACCCCTCCACTTT. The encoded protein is CASRYSFSPLHF.

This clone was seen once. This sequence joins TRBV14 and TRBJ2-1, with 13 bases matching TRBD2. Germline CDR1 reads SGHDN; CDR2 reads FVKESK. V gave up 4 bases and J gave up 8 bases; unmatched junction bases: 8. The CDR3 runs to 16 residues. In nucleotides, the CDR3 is TGTGCCAGCAGCCCCGAAACTAGCGGGGGGGCCCATGAGCAGTTCTTC. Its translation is CASSPETSGGAHEQFF.

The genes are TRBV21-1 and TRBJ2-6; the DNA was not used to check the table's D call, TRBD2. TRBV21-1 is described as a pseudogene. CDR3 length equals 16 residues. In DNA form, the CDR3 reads TGTGCCAGCCCCGGAGATATTTGCTCTGGGGCCAACGTCCTGACTTTC. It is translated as CASPGDICSGANVLTF.

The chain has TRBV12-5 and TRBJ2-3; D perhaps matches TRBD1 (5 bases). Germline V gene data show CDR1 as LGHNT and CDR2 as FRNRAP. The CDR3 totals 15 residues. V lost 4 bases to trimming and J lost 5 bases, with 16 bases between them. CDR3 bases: TGTGCTAGTGGTTCCCCTTCACAGGCCGGAGATACGCAGTATTTT. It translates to CASGSPSQAGDTQYF.

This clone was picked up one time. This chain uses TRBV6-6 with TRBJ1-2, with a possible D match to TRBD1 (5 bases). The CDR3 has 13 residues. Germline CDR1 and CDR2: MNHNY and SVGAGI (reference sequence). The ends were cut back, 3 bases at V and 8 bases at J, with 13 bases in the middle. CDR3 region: CASSYAGLGGYTF. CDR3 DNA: TGTGCCAGCAGTTATGCGGGGCTTGGGGGCTACACCTTC.

The CDR3 region is CASSLGQVSYNEQFF. The CDR3 nucleotides are TGTGCCAGCAGCTTAGGACAGGTTTCCTACAATGAGCAGTTCTTC. The J gene is TRBJ2-1, the V gene TRBV7-3, with 7 bases lining up with TRBD1. This CDR3 region has 15 residues. The V segment lost 2 bases and the J segment 1 base; nucleotides outside the gene matches: 2. Germline lookup yields CDR1 SGHTA and CDR2 FQGTGA.

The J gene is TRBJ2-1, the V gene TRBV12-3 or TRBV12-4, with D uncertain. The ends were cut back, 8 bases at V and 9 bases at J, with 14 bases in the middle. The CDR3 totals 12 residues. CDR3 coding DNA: TGTGCCAGCGACGGTGGGGAAGCTGAGCAGTTCTTC. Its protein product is CASDGGEAEQFF.

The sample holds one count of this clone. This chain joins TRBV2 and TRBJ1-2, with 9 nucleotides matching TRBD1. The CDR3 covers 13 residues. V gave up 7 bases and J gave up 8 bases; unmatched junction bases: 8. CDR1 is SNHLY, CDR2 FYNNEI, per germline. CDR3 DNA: TGTGCCAGCAACATCGACAGGGGGTACGGCTACACCTTC. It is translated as CASNIDRGYGYTF.

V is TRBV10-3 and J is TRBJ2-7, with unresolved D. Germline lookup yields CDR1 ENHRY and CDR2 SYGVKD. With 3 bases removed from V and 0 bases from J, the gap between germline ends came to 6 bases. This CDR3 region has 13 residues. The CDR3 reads CAISDGVSYEQYF. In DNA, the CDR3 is TGTGCCATCAGTGATGGGGTCTCCTACGAGCAGTACTTC.

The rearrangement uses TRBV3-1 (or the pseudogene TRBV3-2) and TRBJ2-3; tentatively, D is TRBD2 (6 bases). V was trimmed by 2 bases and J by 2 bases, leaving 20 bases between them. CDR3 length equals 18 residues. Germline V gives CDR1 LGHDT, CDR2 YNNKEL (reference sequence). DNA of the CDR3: TGTGCCAGCAGCCAACGGCGGCGGGGCGGGTCCCTCACAGATACGCAGTATTTT. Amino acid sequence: CASSQRRRGGSLTDTQYF.

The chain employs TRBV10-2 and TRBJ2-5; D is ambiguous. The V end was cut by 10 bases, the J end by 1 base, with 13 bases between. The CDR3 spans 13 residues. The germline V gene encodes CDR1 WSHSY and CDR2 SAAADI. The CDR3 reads CATTFAAQETQYF. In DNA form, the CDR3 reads TGCGCCACGACGTTTGCGGCCCAAGAGACCCAGTACTTC.

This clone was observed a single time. The CDR3 spells CASSSGTGSSSYEQYF. CDR3 sequence (DNA): TGTGCCAGCAGTTCCGGAACAGGGAGCAGCTCCTACGAGCAGTACTTC. The rearrangement uses TRBV6-5 and TRBJ2-7, with D perhaps TRBD1 (6 bases). With 4 bases removed from V and 0 bases from J, the gap between germline ends came to 16 bases. CDR3 length: 16 amino acids. Per the germline V gene, CDR1 is MNHEY and CDR2 is SVGAGI.

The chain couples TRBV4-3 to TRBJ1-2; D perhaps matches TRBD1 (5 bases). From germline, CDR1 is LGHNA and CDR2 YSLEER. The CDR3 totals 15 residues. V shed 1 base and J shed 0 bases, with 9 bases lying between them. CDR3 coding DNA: TGCGCCAGCAGCCAAGCCGGGACCACTAACTATGGCTACACCTTC. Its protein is CASSQAGTTNYGYTF.

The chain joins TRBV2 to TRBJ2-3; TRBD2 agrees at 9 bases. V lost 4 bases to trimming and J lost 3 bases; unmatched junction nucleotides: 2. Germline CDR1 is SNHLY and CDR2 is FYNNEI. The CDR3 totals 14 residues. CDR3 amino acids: CASSAAGGTDTQYF. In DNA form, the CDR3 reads TGTGCCAGCAGTGCGGCGGGGGGGACAGATACGCAGTATTTT.

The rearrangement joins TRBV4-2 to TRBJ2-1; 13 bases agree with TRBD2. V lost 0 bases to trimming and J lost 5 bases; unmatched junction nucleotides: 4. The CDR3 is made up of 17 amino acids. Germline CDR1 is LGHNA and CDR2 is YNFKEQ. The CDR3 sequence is CASSQDYGTSGNNEQFF. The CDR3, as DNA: TGTGCCAGCAGCCAAGACTATGGGACTAGCGGGAACAATGAGCAGTTCTTC.

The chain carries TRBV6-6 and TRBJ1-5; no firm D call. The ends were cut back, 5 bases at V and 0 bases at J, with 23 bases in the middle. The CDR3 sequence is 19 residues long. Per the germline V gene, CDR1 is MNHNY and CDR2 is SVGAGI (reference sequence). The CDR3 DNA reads TGTGCCAGCAGTCACCCCAAAGTCGGGGATGCTAATAGCAATCAGCCCCAGCATTTT. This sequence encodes CASSHPKVGDANSNQPQHF.

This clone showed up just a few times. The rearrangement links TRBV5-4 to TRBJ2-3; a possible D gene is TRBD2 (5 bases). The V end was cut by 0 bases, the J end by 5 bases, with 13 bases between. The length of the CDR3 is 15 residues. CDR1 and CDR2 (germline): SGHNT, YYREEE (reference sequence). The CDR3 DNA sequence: TGTGCCAGCAGCTTGGGTCGGGGAGCGGTAGATACGCAGTATTTT. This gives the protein CASSLGRGAVDTQYF.

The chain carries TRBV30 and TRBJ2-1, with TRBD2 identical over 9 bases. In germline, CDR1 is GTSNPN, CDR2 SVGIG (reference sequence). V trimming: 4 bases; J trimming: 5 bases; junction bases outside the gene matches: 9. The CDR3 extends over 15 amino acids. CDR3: CAWTTGLARDNEQFF. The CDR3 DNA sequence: TGTGCCTGGACTACCGGACTAGCGCGAGACAATGAGCAGTTCTTC. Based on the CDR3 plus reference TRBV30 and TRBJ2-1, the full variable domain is SQTIHQWPATLVQPVGSPLSLECTVEGTSNPNLYWYRQAAGRGLQLLFYSVGIGQISSEVPQNLSASRPQDRQFILSSKKLLLSDSGFYLCAWTTGLARDNEQFFGPGTRLTVL.

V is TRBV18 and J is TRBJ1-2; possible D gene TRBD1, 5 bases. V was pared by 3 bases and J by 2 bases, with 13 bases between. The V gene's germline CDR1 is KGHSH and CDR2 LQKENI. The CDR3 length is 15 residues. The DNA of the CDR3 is TGTGCCAGCTCACCCGGGGGAGGGAGAAACTATGGCTACACCTTC. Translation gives CASSPGGGRNYGYTF.

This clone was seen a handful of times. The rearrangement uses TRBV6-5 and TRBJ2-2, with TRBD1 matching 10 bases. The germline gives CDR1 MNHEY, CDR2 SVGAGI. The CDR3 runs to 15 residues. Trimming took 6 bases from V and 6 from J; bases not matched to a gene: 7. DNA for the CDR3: TGTGCCAGCAGAGCGGGACAGGGGTCTCCCGGGGAGCTGTTTTTT. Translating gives CASRAGQGSPGELFF.

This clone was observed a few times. The CDR3 DNA is TGTGCCAGCAGCCAAGAACTAGCGGGGGGCCCAGATACGCAGTATTTT. Protein product: CASSQELAGGPDTQYF. This chain connects TRBV4-2 to TRBJ2-3, with 12 positions matching TRBD2. CDR3 length: 16 amino acids. Losses at the gene ends were 0 bases for V and 4 bases for J; bases not matched to a gene: 2. CDR1 is LGHNA, CDR2 YNFKEQ, per germline.

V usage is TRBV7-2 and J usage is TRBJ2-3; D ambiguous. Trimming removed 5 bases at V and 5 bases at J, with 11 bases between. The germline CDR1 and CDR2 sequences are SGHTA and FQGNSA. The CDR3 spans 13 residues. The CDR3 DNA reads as TGTGCCAGCAGCCGTCAGTATAGAGATACGCAGTATTTT. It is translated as CASSRQYRDTQYF.

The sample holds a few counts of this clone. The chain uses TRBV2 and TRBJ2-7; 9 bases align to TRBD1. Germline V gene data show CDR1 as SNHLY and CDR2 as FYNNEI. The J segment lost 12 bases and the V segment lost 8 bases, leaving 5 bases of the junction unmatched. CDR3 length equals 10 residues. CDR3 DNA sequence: TGTGCCAGCGGGGGACAGGGACCGTACTTC. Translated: CASGGQGPYF.

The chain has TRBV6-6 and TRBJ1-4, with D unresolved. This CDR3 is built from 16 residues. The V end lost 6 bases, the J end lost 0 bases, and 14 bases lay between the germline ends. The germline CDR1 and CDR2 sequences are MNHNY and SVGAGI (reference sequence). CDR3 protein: CASRYLVRATNEKLFF. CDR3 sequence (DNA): TGTGCCAGCAGGTACCTAGTCCGTGCAACTAATGAAAAACTGTTTTTT.

CDR3 DNA: TGTGCCAGCAGCCACCTGGGACAGGCCTCGGCGAGTGGCTACACCTTC. Its protein is CASSHLGQASASGYTF. The chain joins TRBV4-2 to TRBJ1-2; TRBD1 matches 8 bases. The CDR3 is 16 residues long. Per the germline V gene, CDR1 is LGHNA and CDR2 is YNFKEQ. The V gene end was trimmed by 3 bases and the J gene end by 7 bases; junction bases not matched to a gene: 13.